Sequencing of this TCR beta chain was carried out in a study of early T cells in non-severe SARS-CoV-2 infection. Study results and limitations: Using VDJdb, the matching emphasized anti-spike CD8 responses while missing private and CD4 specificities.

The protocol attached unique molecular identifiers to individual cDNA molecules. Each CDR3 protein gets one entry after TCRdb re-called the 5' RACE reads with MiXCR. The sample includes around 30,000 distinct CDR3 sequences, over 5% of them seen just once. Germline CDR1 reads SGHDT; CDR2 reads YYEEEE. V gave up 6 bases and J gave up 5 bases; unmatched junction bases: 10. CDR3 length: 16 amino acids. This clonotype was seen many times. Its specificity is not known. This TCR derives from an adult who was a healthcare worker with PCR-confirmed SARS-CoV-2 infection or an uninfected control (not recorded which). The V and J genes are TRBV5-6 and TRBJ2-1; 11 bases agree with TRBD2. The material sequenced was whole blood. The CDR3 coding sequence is TGTGCCAGCACCGAGGAAGGTAGCGGGGGGGACAATGAGCAGTTCTTC. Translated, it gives CASTEEGSGGDNEQFF.